Presented here are 14 T cell receptor beta chains from one specimen sequenced in a study of blood T cell repertoires in COVID-19. Clones were read by immunoSEQ multiplex PCR, and TCRdb kept only the in-frame ones, dropping some. The sample has about 160,000 clones, more than 75% seen once; the top ten hold 13% to 15%. The sample taken for sequencing was peripheral blood. The receptors were sampled from a human donor with acute or convalescent COVID-19. The donor label of this sample is uncertain.

The rearrangement joins TRBV19 to TRBJ1-4; D perhaps matches TRBD1 (6 bases). The CDR3 contains 16 residues. Deletions cut 4 bases from V and 2 bases from J, with 14 bases between. Germline V gene lookup returns CDR1 LNHDA and CDR2 SQIVND (reference sequence). CDR3 sequence (DNA): TGTGCCAGTAGTAGAACAGGGTTCGGGACTAATGAAAAACTGTTTTTT. Its translation is CASSRTGFGTNEKLFF.

The rearrangement links TRBV7-9 to TRBJ2-5; D not resolved. From germline, CDR1 is SEHNR and CDR2 FQNEAQ (reference sequence). This CDR3 contains 15 residues. Trimming shortened V by 2 bases and J by 4 bases, and 14 bases separated the two germline ends. The CDR3 protein is CASSLPSVLGETQYF. DNA for the CDR3: TGTGCCAGCAGCTTACCCAGCGTTTTAGGAGAGACCCAGTACTTC.

The chain combines TRBV25-1 with TRBJ2-5; 12 nucleotides agree with TRBD1. The J segment lost 6 bases and the V segment lost 9 bases, leaving 14 bases of the junction unmatched. The CDR3 runs to 16 residues. CDR1 and CDR2 (germline): MGHDK, SYGVNS. The CDR3 region is CASRPPGQGAWKTQYF. The CDR3, as DNA: TGTGCCAGTCGGCCTCCGGGACAGGGGGCGTGGAAGACCCAGTACTTC.

DNA of the CDR3: TGTGCCAGCAGCTTAGAAGGGGGAACTGAAAAACTGTTTTTT. Its protein product is CASSLEGGTEKLFF. The V and J genes are TRBV7-9 and TRBJ1-4, with TRBD1 as a possible D gene (6 bases). CDR1 and CDR2 (germline): SEHNR, FQNEAQ (reference sequence). This CDR3 is 14 amino acids long. The V end lost 1 base, the J end lost 7 bases, and 10 bases lay between the germline ends.

The chain joins TRBV27 to TRBJ1-5; 8 bases agree with TRBD1. V dropped 4 bases and J dropped 8; count of bases not matched to a gene: 13. Germline lookup yields CDR1 MNHEY and CDR2 SMNVEV (reference sequence). The CDR3 has 16 residues. CDR3 in DNA: TGTGCCAGCAGTTCTACTGGGACAGGTTCCCGAAAGCCCCAGCATTTT. It yields the protein CASSSTGTGSRKPQHF.

The J gene is TRBJ1-1, the V gene TRBV6-4; D is unresolved. V was pared by 6 bases and J by 11 bases, with 19 bases between. The germline gives CDR1 MRHNA, CDR2 SNTAGT. The length of the CDR3 is 13 residues. CDR3 in DNA: TGTGCCAGCAGCGCCGACTCGGGATATCGTGCTTTCTTT. Protein: CASSADSGYRAFF.

The count of this clone is one. V usage is TRBV25-1 and J usage is TRBJ1-4; possibly TRBD1 for D (5 bases). The CDR3 totals 14 residues. Germline V gives CDR1 MGHDK, CDR2 SYGVNS. V dropped 7 bases and J dropped 5 bases, with 14 bases sitting between them. DNA of the CDR3: TGTGCCAGCACCCCCGGGGGGTTGAATGAAAAACTGTTTTTT. Translation: CASTPGGLNEKLFF.

This rearrangement joins TRBV19 to TRBJ2-1; TRBD1 might be the D (7 bases). This CDR3 has 13 residues. Trimming cost V 5 bases and J 6 bases, with 11 bases left between them. Germline-derived CDR1 and CDR2 are LNHDA and SQIVND (reference sequence). CDR3 protein: CASSPQGGNEQFF. The CDR3 bases are TGTGCCAGTAGTCCTCAGGGGGGCAATGAGCAGTTCTTC.

This rearrangement joins TRBV15 to TRBJ1-1; 7 positions agree with TRBD1. The CDR3 contains 14 residues. Germline V gene data show CDR1 as LNHNV and CDR2 as YYDKDF (reference sequence). J gave up 1 base and V 5 bases, and 4 bases lay outside the gene matches. CDR3: CATSPRTGNTEAFF. The CDR3 DNA is TGTGCCACCAGCCCGCGGACAGGGAACACTGAAGCTTTCTTT.

The chain recombines TRBV7-9 with TRBJ2-1, with TRBD1 as a possible D gene (6 bases). Germline-derived CDR1 and CDR2 are SEHNR and FQNEAQ (reference sequence). This CDR3 comprises 14 residues. V dropped 5 bases and J dropped 5 bases, with 13 bases sitting between them. CDR3 amino acids: CASSQSRDNNEQFF. The CDR3 coding sequence is TGTGCCAGCAGCCAGAGCCGGGACAACAATGAGCAGTTCTTC.

This clone appeared a single time. The gene calls are TRBV19 and TRBJ1-3; 9 nucleotides agree with TRBD1. The CDR3 contains 16 residues. From germline, CDR1 is LNHDA and CDR2 SQIVND (reference sequence). V shed 6 bases and J 8 bases; nucleotides not matched to a gene: 14. CDR3 loop: CASSKGQGAPGDTIYF. CDR3 nucleotide sequence: TGTGCCAGTAGCAAGGGACAGGGAGCCCCGGGGGACACCATATATTTT.

This clone was detected a few times. The V call is TRBV7-6, the J call TRBJ1-5; D call uncertain. Per the germline V gene, CDR1 is SGHVS and CDR2 is FNYEAQ. Deletions cut 0 bases from V and 1 base from J, with 13 bases between. The CDR3 length is 17 residues. CDR3 residues: CASSLALGEGSNQPQHF. CDR3 sequence (DNA): TGTGCCAGCAGCTTAGCGCTTGGAGAGGGAAGCAATCAGCCCCAGCATTTT.

The V and J genes are TRBV27 and TRBJ2-7, with 8 nucleotides matching TRBD1. Germline CDR1 is MNHEY and CDR2 is SMNVEV (reference sequence). CDR3 length equals 14 residues. With V trimmed by 3 bases and J by 2 bases, 3 bases remained unmatched. CDR3 in DNA: TGTGCCAGCAGTTTTGACAGGGGAGCCTACGAGCAGTACTTC. Protein sequence: CASSFDRGAYEQYF.

This chain uses TRBV18 with TRBJ2-1, with 8 bases identical to TRBD2. V shed 0 bases and J 6 bases; nucleotides not matched to a gene: 10. Germline V lookup: CDR1 KGHSH, CDR2 LQKENI. CDR3 length equals 17 residues. The CDR3 sequence is CASSPPNRGGRGNEQFF. The CDR3 DNA sequence: TGTGCCAGCTCACCACCGAATCGGGGGGGCCGTGGCAATGAGCAGTTCTTC. The variable domain in full, completed from reference TRBV18 and TRBJ2-1, reads NAGVMQNPRHLVRRRGQEARLRCSPMKGHSHVYWYRQLPEEGLKFMVYLQKENIIDESGMPKERFSAEFPKEGPSILRIQQVVRGDSAAYFCASSPPNRGGRGNEQFFGPGTRLTVL.